This T cell receptor (beta chain) comes out of a study of CD8+ T cells in alopecia areata. CDR1 is SGHVS, CDR2 FNYEAQ, per germline. Trimming left V 1 base short and J 8 bases short, with 21 bases between. The CDR3 loop spans 16 amino acids. Whole-study findings and limits: Lesional tissue from the scalp (especially in alopecia totalis/universalis) showed higher clonality than normal scalp.

For this clone: The antigen remains unidentified.

Extracted from the samples, RNA was reverse transcribed into cDNA to serve as the sequencing template. Assay used: immunoSEQ multiplex PCR; TCRdb lists only in-frame clones, some missing. The table has about 140,000 clones, around 82% seen once; the top ten hold approximately 25%. The sample's treatment: oral pan-JAK inhibitor, 5-10 mg twice daily. The source was CD8+ T cells sorted from blood, collected at week 4, from a patient treated with tofacitinib. This TCR derives from a human donor with alopecia areata. V is TRBV7-6 and J is TRBJ2-7, with D possibly TRBD1 on 6 matching bases. CDR3 loop: CASSLGSGTQSTKQYF. The CDR3 DNA is TGTGCCAGCAGCTTAGGGTCCGGGACACAATCTACGAAGCAGTACTTC.